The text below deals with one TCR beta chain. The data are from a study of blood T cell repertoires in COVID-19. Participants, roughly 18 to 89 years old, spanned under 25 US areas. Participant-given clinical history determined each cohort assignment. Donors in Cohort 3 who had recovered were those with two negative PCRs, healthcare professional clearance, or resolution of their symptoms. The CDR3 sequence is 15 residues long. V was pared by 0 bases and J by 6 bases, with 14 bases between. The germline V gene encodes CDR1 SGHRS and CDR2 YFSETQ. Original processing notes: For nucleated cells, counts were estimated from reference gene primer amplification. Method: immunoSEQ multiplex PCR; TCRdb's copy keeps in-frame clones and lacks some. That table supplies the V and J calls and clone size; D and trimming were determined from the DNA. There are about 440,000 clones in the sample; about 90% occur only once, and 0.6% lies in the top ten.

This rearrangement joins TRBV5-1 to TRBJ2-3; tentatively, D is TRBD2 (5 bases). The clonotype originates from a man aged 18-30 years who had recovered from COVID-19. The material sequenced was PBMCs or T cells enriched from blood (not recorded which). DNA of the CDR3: TGCGCCAGCAGCTTGGAGTCGAGGGTACGGGATACGCAGTATTTT. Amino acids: CASSLESRVRDTQYF. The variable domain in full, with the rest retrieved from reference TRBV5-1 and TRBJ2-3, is KAGVTQTPRYLIKTRGQQVTLSCSPISGHRSVSWYQQTPGQGLQFLFEYFSETQRNKGNFPGRFSGRQFSNSRSEMNVSTLELGDSALYLCASSLESRVRDTQYFGPGTRLTVL.